The 17 T cell receptor beta chains presented below share a single source sample, sequenced in a study of T cell changes during pregnancy in multiple sclerosis. Assay used: immunoSEQ multiplex PCR; TCRdb lists only in-frame clones, some missing. This sample has 88,000 or so clones, with approximately 90% found just once. The sequencing here drew on peripheral blood, taken before pregnancy. Receptor source: a female donor with multiple sclerosis, enrolled in a pregnancy study.

The rearrangement links TRBV29-1 to TRBJ2-7; possible D gene TRBD2, 6 bases. The V and J ends lost 7 bases and 5 bases respectively, with 18 bases between them. Looked up from germline, CDR1 is SQVTM and CDR2 is ANQGSEA. The CDR3 is 13 amino acids. CDR3: CSARLVKGDEQYF. The CDR3 coding sequence is TGCAGCGCCAGACTAGTGAAAGGTGACGAGCAGTACTTC.

The chain has TRBV6-5 and TRBJ1-4, with D perhaps TRBD1 (6 bases). Germline V lookup: CDR1 MNHEY, CDR2 SVGAGI. There are 14 residues in the CDR3. V lost 5 bases and J lost 4, with 11 bases in between. This chain's CDR3 is CASSTGYGNEKLFF. DNA of the CDR3: TGTGCCAGCAGTACAGGGTACGGTAATGAAAAACTGTTTTTT.

The V gene is TRBV6-1, the J gene TRBJ2-1; TRBD1 aligns across 9 bases. Trimming removed 6 bases from V and 5 bases from J; junction bases left unmatched: 8. The CDR3 has 15 amino acids. Germline loops: CDR1 MNHNS, CDR2 SASEGT. This CDR3 reads CASRDPGQGDNEQFF. As DNA, the CDR3 is TGTGCCAGCAGAGACCCGGGACAGGGCGACAATGAGCAGTTCTTC.

The V call is TRBV29-1, the J call TRBJ1-1; the match to TRBD1 covers 10 bases. The CDR3 totals 14 residues. V shed 3 bases and J 6 bases; nucleotides not matched to a gene: 7. The germline V gene encodes CDR1 SQVTM and CDR2 ANQGSEA. CDR3 loop: CSVDAGTGASEAFF. CDR3 bases: TGCAGCGTTGACGCCGGGACAGGGGCCTCTGAAGCTTTCTTT.

The CDR3 sequence is CASSFSPPNEQFF. The CDR3 bases are TGTGCCAGCAGCTTTAGCCCCCCCAATGAGCAGTTCTTC. The rearrangement links TRBV7-9 to TRBJ2-1; D is unclear. V lost 3 bases and J 6 bases, leaving 9 bases between the germline ends. The CDR3 is 13 amino acids. In germline, CDR1 is SEHNR, CDR2 FQNEAQ (reference sequence). Based on the CDR3 plus reference TRBV7-9 and TRBJ2-1, the full variable domain is DTGVSQNPRHKITKRGQNVTFRCDPISEHNRLYWYRQTLGQGPEFLTYFQNEAQLEKSRLLSDRFSAERPKGSFSTLEIQRTEQGDSAMYLCASSFSPPNEQFFGPGTRLTVL.

The J gene is TRBJ2-7, the V gene TRBV13, with D perhaps TRBD1 (6 bases). CDR1 PRHDT and CDR2 FYEKMQ come from the germline V gene (reference sequence). Trimming shortened V by 5 bases and J by 0 bases, and 11 bases separated the two germline ends. The CDR3 has 14 amino acids. This CDR3 is CASSPGRGSYEQYF. In nucleotides, the CDR3 is TGTGCCAGCAGCCCGGGCAGGGGCTCCTACGAGCAGTACTTC.

The chain has TRBV9 and TRBJ2-5; 8 nucleotides match TRBD2. Trimming took 4 bases from V and 5 from J; bases not matched to a gene: 4. Germline-derived CDR1 and CDR2 are SGDLS and YYNGEE. This CDR3 is 13 amino acids long. CDR3 loop: CASSRGGLETQYF. The CDR3 nucleotides are TGTGCCAGCAGCCGGGGGGGCCTGGAGACCCAGTACTTC.

The V and J genes are TRBV30 and TRBJ1-5; D is undetermined. Germline CDR1 GTSNPN, CDR2 SVGIG (reference sequence). The CDR3 totals 15 residues. Trimming cost V 2 bases and J 3 bases, with 14 bases left between them. The CDR3 DNA follows: TGTGCCTGGAGTAATCAAGTTGTAGTCAATCAGCCCCAGCATTTT. It codes for CAWSNQVVVNQPQHF.

The CDR3 DNA reads as TGTGCCAGCAGCGCCCGGACAGTTTCCCACACTGAAGCTTTCTTT. As protein: CASSARTVSHTEAFF. The rearrangement uses TRBV7-8 and TRBJ1-1; D is perhaps TRBD1 (6 bases). Trimming left V 5 bases short and J 3 bases short, with 16 bases between. The CDR3 has 15 amino acids. Germline V lookup: CDR1 SGHVS, CDR2 FQNEAQ.

V usage is TRBV11-2 and J usage is TRBJ1-1, with D maybe TRBD1 (6 bases). The germline V gene encodes CDR1 SGHAT and CDR2 FQNNGV. V lost 5 bases, J lost 4 bases, and 14 bases lay in between. The CDR3 consists of 14 residues. Here the CDR3 DNA reads TGTGCCAGCAGCCCCAGGAGGGGGGGCACTGAAGCTTTCTTT. Its translation: CASSPRRGGTEAFF.

V usage is TRBV6-5 and J usage is TRBJ1-1, with D perhaps TRBD1 (5 bases). The germline V gene has CDR1 MNHEY and CDR2 SVGAGI. V lost 2 bases to trimming and J lost 4 bases, with 17 bases between them. The CDR3 spans 16 residues. CDR3 coding DNA: TGTGCCAGCAGTTACACGACCCGGGGGTCGGGCACTGAAGCTTTCTTT. The encoded protein is CASSYTTRGSGTEAFF.

The chain joins TRBV5-6 to TRBJ1-2; the match to TRBD1 covers 8 bases. J gave up 5 bases and V 0 bases, and 6 bases lay outside the gene matches. Germline CDR1 is SGHDT and CDR2 is YYEEEE. This CDR3 spans 15 amino acids. The CDR3 DNA is TGTGCCAGCAGCTTGGTTACAGGGGGACGATATGGCTACACCTTC. This gives the protein CASSLVTGGRYGYTF.

This chain connects TRBV5-1 to TRBJ2-3; possibly TRBD1 for D (6 bases). The germline V and J ends were trimmed by 3 bases and 2 bases, with 7 bases remaining between them. Germline loops: CDR1 SGHRS, CDR2 YFSETQ. This CDR3 spans 13 amino acids. CDR3 region: CASSSGATDTQYF. The CDR3 DNA is TGCGCCAGCAGCTCAGGGGCCACAGATACGCAGTATTTT.

This clone was seen a single time. The chain joins TRBV7-8 to TRBJ1-4; 12 bases align to TRBD1. Germline trimming cut 4 bases from V and 8 bases from J; bases unmatched to any gene: 8. Germline loops: CDR1 SGHVS, CDR2 FQNEAQ. The CDR3 loop spans 16 amino acids. The CDR3 sequence is CASSSSRGTGGEKLFF. DNA of the CDR3: TGTGCCAGCAGCTCCTCGAGGGGGACAGGGGGCGAAAAACTGTTTTTT.

V and J are TRBV2 and TRBJ2-7; possibly TRBD1 for D (5 bases). The CDR3 length is 14 residues. The germline V and J ends were trimmed by 2 bases and 3 bases, with 11 bases remaining between them. CDR1 and CDR2 from the germline V gene are SNHLY and FYNNEI. The CDR3 sequence: CASSELGQGYEQYF. For the CDR3, the DNA is TGTGCCAGCAGTGAATTAGGTCAGGGCTACGAGCAGTACTTC.

The genes are TRBV7-3 and TRBJ2-1; 12 bases are a match to TRBD1. Germline CDR1 reads SGHTA; CDR2 reads FQGTGA. The CDR3 sequence is 14 residues long. V lost 1 base, J lost 9 bases, and 1 base stayed unmatched. DNA for the CDR3: TGTGCCAGCAGCTTAAGGGACAGGGGGCTTGAGCAGTTCTTC. As protein: CASSLRDRGLEQFF.

The V and J genes are TRBV7-9 and TRBJ1-2; D gene uncertain. Trimming shortened V by 0 bases and J by 8 bases, and 4 bases separated the two germline ends. This CDR3 comprises 11 residues. CDR1 and CDR2 from the germline V gene are SEHNR and FQNEAQ (reference sequence). CDR3 nucleotides: TGTGCCAGCAGCTTAGCGAGGGGCTACACCTTC. Residues: CASSLARGYTF.